This T cell receptor beta chain was profiled in a study of blood T cell repertoires in COVID-19. V shed 8 bases, J shed 5 bases, and the junction held 2 bases outside the gene matches. CDR3 size: 12 residues. This table comes from immunoSEQ multiplex PCR, and its TCRdb copy is limited to in-frame clones, with some not included. The sample has about 500,000 clones, less than 90% seen once. Recruited during active infection, patients (from Seattle) were subsequently followed longitudinally. Sequencing used peripheral blood. The J gene is TRBJ1-5, the V gene TRBV12-3 or TRBV12-4; 8 nucleotides align to TRBD1. The sequence was collected from a woman between 45 and 60 years old with COVID-19, enrolled during active disease. CDR3 in DNA: TGTGCCAGCTCGACAGGGGATCAGCCCCAGCATTTT. Translating it yields CASSTGDQPQHF.